Listed below are T cell receptor beta chains from one sample, sequenced in a study of T cell responses to AZD1222 COVID-19 vaccine. The protocol was immunoSEQ multiplex PCR, while the TCRdb copy is restricted to in-frame clones and leaves out a portion. The table includes about 110,000 clones, 88% detected once. The input for sequencing was peripheral blood, taken on day 0 of AZD1222 vaccination. All receptors come from an adult in good health. Both conserved end residues are part of each CDR3. A D gene is named only where the DNA matches it firmly.

V gene	J gene	D gene	CDR3 protein	CDR3 DNA
TRBV11-2	TRBJ1-5	TRBD1	CASSNWTGINQPQHF	TGTGCCAGCAGCAATTGGACAGGGATAAATCAGCCCCAGCATTTT
TRBV7-9	TRBJ2-5	NA	CAIAAPAGMETQYF	TGTGCTATTGCTGCCCCCGCGGGGATGGAGACCCAGTACTTC
TRBV9	TRBJ2-3	TRBD2	CASSPLAGGTDTQYF	TGTGCCAGCAGCCCCTTAGCGGGGGGCACAGATACGCAGTATTTT
TRBV5-1	TRBJ2-5	NA	CASSPSGLSEETQYF	TGCGCCAGCAGCCCCTCGGGCCTCTCTGAAGAGACCCAGTACTTC
TRBV5-6	TRBJ2-7	TRBD2	CASSLSGSSYEQYF	TGTGCCAGCAGCTTGAGCGGGAGTTCCTACGAGCAGTACTTC
TRBV5-1	TRBJ2-3	NA	CASSSGLRVLSTDTQYF	TGCGCCAGCAGCTCTGGCTTGAGGGTTCTAAGCACAGATACGCAGTATTTT
TRBV19	TRBJ1-6	NA	CASTHGDTYNSPLHF	TGTGCCAGTACCCACGGGGACACCTATAATTCACCCCTCCACTTT
TRBV2	TRBJ2-7	TRBD2	CASSDGLAFEQYF	TGTGCCAGCAGCGACGGACTAGCTTTCGAGCAGTACTTC
TRBV2	TRBJ1-2	TRBD1	CALPPDRGQSYGYTF	TGTGCCCTCCCCCCGGACAGGGGGCAATCCTATGGCTACACCTTC
TRBV15	TRBJ1-4	NA	CATSREDRMGEKLFF	TGTGCCACCAGCAGAGAAGACAGGATGGGGGAAAAACTGTTTTTT
TRBV19	TRBJ1-2	NA	CATTPGSLANYGYTF	TGTGCCACGACGCCAGGTTCGTTAGCTAACTATGGCTACACCTTC
TRBV19	TRBJ2-3	NA	CASGGRGDTQYF	TGTGCCAGTGGGGGTCGAGGGGATACGCAGTATTTT
TRBV2	TRBJ2-1	NA	CASSGNNEQFF	TGTGCCAGCAGTGGAAACAATGAGCAGTTCTTC
TRBV18	TRBJ2-3	NA	CASSPPQPSDTQYF	TGTGCCAGCTCACCCCCACAACCGAGCGATACGCAGTATTTT
TRBV4-1	TRBJ2-2	NA	CASSLYYTGELFF	TGCGCCAGCAGCCTCTACTACACCGGGGAGCTGTTTTTT
TRBV19	TRBJ1-2	NA	CASRMTASANYGYTF	TGTGCCAGTAGAATGACCGCCAGTGCCAACTATGGCTACACCTTC
TRBV6-4	TRBJ2-2	NA	CASRTGVNTGELFF	TGTGCCAGCAGGACGGGGGTTAACACCGGGGAGCTGTTTTTT
TRBV6-4	TRBJ1-4	TRBD1	CASNHRQGAAEKLFF	TGTGCCAGCAACCATCGACAGGGGGCGGCTGAAAAACTGTTTTTT
TRBV29-1	TRBJ1-5	NA	CSVAGSNQPQHF	TGCAGCGTTGCGGGGTCCAATCAGCCCCAGCATTTT
TRBV29-1	TRBJ2-1	NA	CSVGAGHNEQFF	TGCAGCGTTGGGGCGGGGCACAATGAGCAGTTCTTC
TRBV11-2	TRBJ2-1	NA	CASSHWVGASAYNEQFF	TGTGCCAGCAGCCACTGGGTGGGGGCGTCGGCGTACAATGAGCAGTTCTTC
TRBV7-9	TRBJ1-1	NA	CASSPSENTEAFF	TGTGCCAGCAGCCCCTCCGAGAACACTGAAGCTTTCTTT
TRBV15	TRBJ1-4	NA	CATSRDLASRASYATNEKLFF	TGTGCCACCAGCAGAGATCTGGCGAGTCGGGCTTCGTATGCAACTAATGAAAAACTGTTTTTT
TRBV29-1	TRBJ1-2	NA	CSVANSIRGYGYTF	TGCAGCGTTGCTAACTCAATCAGGGGCTATGGCTACACCTTC
TRBV5-4	TRBJ1-3	TRBD1	CASSLDGTGGSGNTIYF	TGTGCCAGCAGCTTGGATGGGACAGGGGGCAGTGGAAACACCATATATTTT
TRBV23-1	TRBJ2-7	NA	CASSLRSGGEQYF	TGCGCCAGCAGTCTTCGTTCCGGAGGGGAGCAGTACTTC
TRBV2	TRBJ1-5	TRBD1	CASKRQGPGSNQPQHF	TGTGCCAGCAAACGACAGGGCCCAGGAAGCAATCAGCCCCAGCATTTT